Shown below are 8 T cell receptor beta chains from a single sample sequenced in a study of T-cell memory formation after mild COVID-19. TCRdb reanalysed the 5' RACE reads using MiXCR and keeps one entry per CDR3 protein. The data hold tens of thousands of distinct CDR3 sequences, with around 13% observed a single time. The source material was PBMCs or a T cell subset sorted from them (not recorded which). The receptor set was obtained from a man aged 18 to 30 who had mild COVID-19 (a few samples of this study predate the infection). Cell type and time point are not known.

This clonotype was observed a handful of times. This rearrangement joins TRBV7-6 to TRBJ2-1, with D unclear. V shed 4 bases and J shed 2 bases, with 15 bases lying between them. CDR1 is SGHVS, CDR2 FNYEAQ, per germline. The CDR3 spans 16 residues. In DNA form, the CDR3 reads TGTGCCAGCAGCTCCAGCTTGGCAGAGACCTACAATGAGCAGTTCTTC. Its translation: CASSSSLAETYNEQFF.

The V and J genes are TRBV27 and TRBJ2-5, with TRBD1 as a possible D gene (6 bases). The CDR3 is 14 residues long. Germline CDR1 reads MNHEY; CDR2 reads SMNVEV (reference sequence). The V and J ends lost 3 bases and 2 bases respectively, with 10 bases between them. CDR3: CASSLQGRQETQYF. Written as DNA, the CDR3 is TGTGCCAGCAGTTTGCAGGGGCGGCAAGAGACCCAGTACTTC.

This clonotype was recorded at least ten times. V usage is TRBV18 and J usage is TRBJ1-4; no reliable D call. Trimming stripped 4 bases from V and 5 bases from J, with 11 bases between. There are 14 residues in the CDR3. The germline V gene encodes CDR1 KGHSH and CDR2 LQKENI. The CDR3 region is CASSRRRENEKLFF. As DNA, the CDR3 is TGTGCCAGCTCACGGCGGAGAGAAAATGAAAAACTGTTTTTT.

This clonotype was counted between two and nine times. The chain links TRBV7-8 to TRBJ2-5, with 11 bases identical to TRBD2. CDR3 length equals 15 residues. V gave up 5 bases and J gave up 5 bases; unmatched junction bases: 7. Per the germline V gene, CDR1 is SGHVS and CDR2 is FQNEAQ. The CDR3 loop is CASSSSGGATETQYF. DNA of the CDR3: TGTGCCAGCAGCAGTAGCGGGGGGGCCACGGAGACCCAGTACTTC. The whole variable domain, remainder taken from reference TRBV7-8 and TRBJ2-5, is GAGVSQSPRYKVAKRGQDVALRCDPISGHVSLFWYQQALGQGPEFLTYFQNEAQLDKSGLPSDRFFAERPEGSVSTLKIQRTQQEDSAVYLCASSSSGGATETQYFGPGTRLLVL.

The chain combines TRBV5-1 with TRBJ2-3; 8 bases fit TRBD1. CDR3 length: 17 amino acids. From germline, CDR1 is SGHRS and CDR2 YFSETQ. Unmatched junction bases numbered 13, after V lost 3 bases and J lost 4 bases. DNA for the CDR3: TGCGCCAGCAGCTCGCCCGCGGACAGGGTTGGGGCAGATACGCAGTATTTT. Translating it yields CASSSPADRVGADTQYF.

V is TRBV23-1 and J is TRBJ2-5; D is possibly TRBD2 (5 bases). TRBV23-1 is treated as an ORF (open reading frame) with a function not yet certain. This CDR3 contains 18 residues. V gave up 10 bases and J gave up 0 bases, with 27 bases separating them. The CDR3 DNA reads as TGCGCCACGGACCACGGGGTTCTCCCCGTGTATTACCAAGAGACCCAGTACTTC. Translated, it gives CATDHGVLPVYYQETQYF.

In its sample, this clonotype was seen a few times. V usage is TRBV20-1 and J usage is TRBJ2-5; no reliable D call. The CDR3 is 13 amino acids. Trimming left V 2 bases short and J 0 bases short, with 7 bases between. The V gene's germline CDR1 is DFQATT and CDR2 SNEGSKA (reference sequence). The CDR3 spells CSARPTYQETQYF. DNA of the CDR3: TGCAGTGCTAGACCTACTTACCAAGAGACCCAGTACTTC.

This clonotype was seen just once. The chain recombines TRBV27 with TRBJ2-1, with 7 bases that match TRBD2. The germline gives CDR1 MNHEY, CDR2 SMNVEV (reference sequence). The CDR3 runs to 14 residues. V trimming: 7 bases; J trimming: 9 bases; junction bases outside the gene matches: 12. The CDR3 reads CASISGARQGEQFF. In DNA, the CDR3 is TGTGCCAGCATAAGCGGGGCTCGCCAGGGTGAGCAGTTCTTC.